This TCR beta chain was retrieved from a study of molecular identifiers for immune sequencing clone quantification. General study points: Clones of above 20 RNA copies carried over 99% of effector molecules; in naive cells they carried under 1%.

The authors built bulk TCR libraries by previously described methods with listed TCR primers. TCRdb redid the calling of the PCR reads with MiXCR, one entry per CDR3 protein. Of fewer than 15,000 distinct CDR3 sequences detected, roughly 15% appear once; the ten largest clones hold around 1.5%. In this sample, this clonotype turned up many times. Its cognate antigen is unknown. The V end lost 1 base, the J end lost 3 bases, and 6 bases lay between the germline ends. This CDR3 is built from 14 residues. Germline loops: CDR1 SEHNR, CDR2 FQNEAQ (reference sequence). The chain links TRBV7-9 to TRBJ1-4; D unclear. The sample comprised naive CD8+ T cells from blood, with Jurkat cell RNA spiked in. The subset here: FACS-sorted CD8+CD4-CCR7+CD45RA+ naive T cells. The TCR sequence derives from a human donor in good health. Some libraries in this study had Jurkat cell RNA spiked in. The CDR3 reads CASSLVAANEKLFF. The CDR3 DNA reads as TGTGCCAGCAGCTTAGTAGCGGCTAATGAAAAACTGTTTTTT.